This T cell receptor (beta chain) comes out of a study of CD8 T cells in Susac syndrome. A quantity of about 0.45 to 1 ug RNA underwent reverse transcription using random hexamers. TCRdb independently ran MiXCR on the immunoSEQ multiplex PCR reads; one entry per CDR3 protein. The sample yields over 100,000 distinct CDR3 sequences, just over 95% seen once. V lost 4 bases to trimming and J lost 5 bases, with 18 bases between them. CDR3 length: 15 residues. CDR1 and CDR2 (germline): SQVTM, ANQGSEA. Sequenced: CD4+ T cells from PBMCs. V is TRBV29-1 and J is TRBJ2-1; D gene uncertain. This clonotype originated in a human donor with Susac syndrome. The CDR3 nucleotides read TGCAGCGTTGCGCCAAGGGATCAGTACAACAATGAGCAGTTCTTC. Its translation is CSVAPRDQYNNEQFF.